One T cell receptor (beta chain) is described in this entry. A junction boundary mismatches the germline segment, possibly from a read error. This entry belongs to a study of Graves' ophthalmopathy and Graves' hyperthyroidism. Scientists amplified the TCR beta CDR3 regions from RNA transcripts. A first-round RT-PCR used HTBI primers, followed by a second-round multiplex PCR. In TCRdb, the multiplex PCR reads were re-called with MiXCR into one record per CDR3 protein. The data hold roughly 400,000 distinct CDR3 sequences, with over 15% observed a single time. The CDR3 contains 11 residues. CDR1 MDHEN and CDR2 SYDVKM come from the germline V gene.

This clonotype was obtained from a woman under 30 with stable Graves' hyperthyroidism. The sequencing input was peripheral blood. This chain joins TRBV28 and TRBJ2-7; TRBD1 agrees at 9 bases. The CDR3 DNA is TGTGCCAGCAGTGAGAATGGACAGGGGCCATTC. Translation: CASSENGQGPF.